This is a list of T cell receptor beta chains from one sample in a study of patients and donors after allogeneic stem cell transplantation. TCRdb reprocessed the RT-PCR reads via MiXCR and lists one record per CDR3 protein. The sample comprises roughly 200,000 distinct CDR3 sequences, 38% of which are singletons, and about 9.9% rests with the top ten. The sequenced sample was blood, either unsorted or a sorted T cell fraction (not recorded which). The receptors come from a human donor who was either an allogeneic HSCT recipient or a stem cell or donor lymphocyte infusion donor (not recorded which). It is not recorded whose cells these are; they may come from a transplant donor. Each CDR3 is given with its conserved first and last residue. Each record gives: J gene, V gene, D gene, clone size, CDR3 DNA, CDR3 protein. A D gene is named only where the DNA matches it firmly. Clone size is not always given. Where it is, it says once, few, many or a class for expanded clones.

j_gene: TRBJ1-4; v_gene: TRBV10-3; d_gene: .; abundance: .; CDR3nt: TGTGCCATCCGACAGAACCTTAATGAAAAACTGTTTTTT; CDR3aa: CAIRQNLNEKLFF
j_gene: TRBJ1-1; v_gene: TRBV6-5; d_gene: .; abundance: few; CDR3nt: TGTGCCAGCACCTCCACAGGGAACACTGAAGCTTTCTTT; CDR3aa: CASTSTGNTEAFF
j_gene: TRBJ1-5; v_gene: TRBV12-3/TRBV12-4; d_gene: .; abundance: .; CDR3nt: TGTGCCAGCAGTTTAGGGAAAGGACGCAATCAGCCCCAGCATTTT; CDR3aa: CASSLGKGRNQPQHF
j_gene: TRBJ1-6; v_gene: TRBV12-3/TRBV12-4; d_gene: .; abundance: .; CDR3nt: TGTGCCAGCAGTCGAACTCTTGGCGGTTCACCCCTCCACTTT; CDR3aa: CASSRTLGGSPLHF
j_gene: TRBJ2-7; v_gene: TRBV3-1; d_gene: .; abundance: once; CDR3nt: TGTGCCAGCAGCCAAGATGTTTACGAGCAGTACTTC; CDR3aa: CASSQDVYEQYF
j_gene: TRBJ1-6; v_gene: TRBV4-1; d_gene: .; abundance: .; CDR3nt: TGCGCCAGCAGCCAAGAAATATCACCCCTCCACTTT; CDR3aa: CASSQEISPLHF
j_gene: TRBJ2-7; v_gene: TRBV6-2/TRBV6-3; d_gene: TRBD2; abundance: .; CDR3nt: TGTGCCAGCAGTTATCCGGGAGGCAGTACCTACGAGCAGTACTTC; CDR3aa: CASSYPGGSTYEQYF
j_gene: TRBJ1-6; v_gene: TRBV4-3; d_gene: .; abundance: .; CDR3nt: TGCGCCAGCAGCCAAGAATCTTCGAACGGCCCCAGCTCCTATAATTCACCCCTCCACTTT; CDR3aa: CASSQESSNGPSSYNSPLHF
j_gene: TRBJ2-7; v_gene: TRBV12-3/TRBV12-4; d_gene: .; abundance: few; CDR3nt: TGTGCCAGCAGTTTAGTCGGGGCTTACGAGCAGTACTTC; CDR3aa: CASSLVGAYEQYF
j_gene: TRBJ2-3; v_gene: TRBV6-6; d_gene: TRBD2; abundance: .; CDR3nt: TGTGCCAGCAGTTACGAAACCATAGCGGGGGGGCCCACAGATACGCAGTATTTT; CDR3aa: CASSYETIAGGPTDTQYF
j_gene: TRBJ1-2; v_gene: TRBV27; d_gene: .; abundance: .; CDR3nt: TGTGCCAGCAGGGGGGCCAGGGCTAACTATGGCTACACCTTC; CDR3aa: CASRGARANYGYTF
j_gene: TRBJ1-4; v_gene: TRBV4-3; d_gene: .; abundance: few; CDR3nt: TGCGCCAGCAGCCAAGCGGTACAGGCTAATGAAAAACTGTTTTTT; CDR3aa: CASSQAVQANEKLFF
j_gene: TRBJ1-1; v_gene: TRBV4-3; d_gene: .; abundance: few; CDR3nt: TGCGCCAGCAGCCAAGACGTGAACACTGAAGCTTTCTTT; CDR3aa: CASSQDVNTEAFF
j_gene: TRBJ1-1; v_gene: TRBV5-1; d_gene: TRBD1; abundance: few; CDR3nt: TGCGCCAGCACAGAACAGGGGATGAACACTGAAGCTTTCTTT; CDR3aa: CASTEQGMNTEAFF
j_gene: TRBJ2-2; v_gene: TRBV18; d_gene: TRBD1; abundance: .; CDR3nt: TGTGCCAGCTCACCGGGACAGGGGAACGGGGAGCTGTTTTTT; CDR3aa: CASSPGQGNGELFF
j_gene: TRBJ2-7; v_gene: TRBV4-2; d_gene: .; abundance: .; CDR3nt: TGTGCCAGCAGCCAAGATCCCGGGGGCACCTACGAGCAGTACTTC; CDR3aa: CASSQDPGGTYEQYF
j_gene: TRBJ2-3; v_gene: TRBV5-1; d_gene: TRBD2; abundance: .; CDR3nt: TGCGCCAGCAGCTTGGCCCTAGCGGGGGGGAAAAGCACAGATACGCAGTATTTT; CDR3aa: CASSLALAGGKSTDTQYF
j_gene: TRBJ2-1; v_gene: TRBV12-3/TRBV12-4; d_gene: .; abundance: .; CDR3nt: TGTGCCAGCCTCCCGAGGGGCCCCTACAATGAGCAGTTCTTC; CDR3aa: CASLPRGPYNEQFF
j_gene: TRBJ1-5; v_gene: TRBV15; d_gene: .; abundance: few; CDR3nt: TGTGCCACCAGCAGAGTCGGGGGGGTTAGCAATCAGCCCCAGCATTTT; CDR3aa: CATSRVGGVSNQPQHF
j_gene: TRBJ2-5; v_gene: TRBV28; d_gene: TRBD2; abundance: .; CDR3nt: TGTGCCAGCGGAAAAGGACTAGCGGGGATCGAGACCCAGTACTTC; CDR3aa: CASGKGLAGIETQYF
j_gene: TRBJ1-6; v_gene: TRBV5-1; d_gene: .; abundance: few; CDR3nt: TGCGCCAGCAGCTTGAGCGCCCGCGATTCACCCCTCCACTTT; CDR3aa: CASSLSARDSPLHF
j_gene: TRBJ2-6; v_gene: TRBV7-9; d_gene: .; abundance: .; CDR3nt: TGTGCCAGCAGCTTAGACAGGTACAGGGCAGCCGGGGCCAACGTCCTGACTTTC; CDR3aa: CASSLDRYRAAGANVLTF
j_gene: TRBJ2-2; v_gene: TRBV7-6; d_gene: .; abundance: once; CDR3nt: TGTGCCAGCAGCTTGAAGCTAGGTGGGGAGCTGTTTTTT; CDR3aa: CASSLKLGGELFF
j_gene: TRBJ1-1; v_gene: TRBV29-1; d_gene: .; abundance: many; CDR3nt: TGCAGCGTCGGAATGCGCATGAACACTGAAGCTTTCTTT; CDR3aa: CSVGMRMNTEAFF
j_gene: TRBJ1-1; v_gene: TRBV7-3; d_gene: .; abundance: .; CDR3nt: TGTGCCAGCAGCCCGCCGGGACGGAGGACTGAAGCTTTCTTT; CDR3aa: CASSPPGRRTEAFF
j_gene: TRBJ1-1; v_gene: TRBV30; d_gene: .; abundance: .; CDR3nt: TGTGCCTGGAGTTCGGACACTGAAGCTTTCTTT; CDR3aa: CAWSSDTEAFF
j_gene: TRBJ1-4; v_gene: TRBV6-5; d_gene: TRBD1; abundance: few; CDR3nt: TGTGCCAGCAGTAGAATCGGGACAGTTGAAAAACTGTTTTTT; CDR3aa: CASSRIGTVEKLFF
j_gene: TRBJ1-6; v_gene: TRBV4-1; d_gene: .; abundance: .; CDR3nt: TGCGCCAGCAGCCAAAGACCGAACTATAATTCACCCCTCCACTTT; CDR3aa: CASSQRPNYNSPLHF
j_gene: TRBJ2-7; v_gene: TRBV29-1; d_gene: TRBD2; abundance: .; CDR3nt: TGCAGCGTTGATTGGACTAGCGTAGTCTACGAGCAGTACTTC; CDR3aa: CSVDWTSVVYEQYF
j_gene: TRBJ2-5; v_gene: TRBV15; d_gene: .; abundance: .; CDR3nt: TGTGCCACCAGCAGCCAAAATCAAGAGACCCAGTACTTC; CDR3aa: CATSSQNQETQYF
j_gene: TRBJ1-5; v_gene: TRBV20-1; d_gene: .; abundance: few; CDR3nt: TGCAGTGCTAGCCTGTTACAGGGCCCCTATTTGCCCCAGCATTTT; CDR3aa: CSASLLQGPYLPQHF
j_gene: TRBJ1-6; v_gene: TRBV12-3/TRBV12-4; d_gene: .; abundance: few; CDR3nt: TGTGCCAGCAGTTGGGGGATTTGGGGTTCACCCCTCCACTTT; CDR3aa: CASSWGIWGSPLHF
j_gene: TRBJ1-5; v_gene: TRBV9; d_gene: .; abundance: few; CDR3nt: TGTGCCAGCAGCGCCCATGATGGTCAGCCCCAGCATTTT; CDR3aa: CASSAHDGQPQHF
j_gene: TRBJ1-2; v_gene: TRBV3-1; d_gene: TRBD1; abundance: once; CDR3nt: TGTGCCAGCAGCCCTGGGACAGGGGAAGATGGCTACACCTTC; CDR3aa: CASSPGTGEDGYTF
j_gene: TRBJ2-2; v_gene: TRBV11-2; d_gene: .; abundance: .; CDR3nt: TGTGCCAGCAGCCCTTACTTGAACACCGGGGAGCTGTTTTTT; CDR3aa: CASSPYLNTGELFF
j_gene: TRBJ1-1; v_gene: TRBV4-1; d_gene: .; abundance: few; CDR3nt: TGCGCCAGCAGACAATTAGGAGAAACTGAAGCTTTCTTT; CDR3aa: CASRQLGETEAFF
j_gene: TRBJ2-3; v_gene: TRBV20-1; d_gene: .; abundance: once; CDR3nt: TGCAGTGCTTTCCGAGAAAGGGAAGCAACAGATACGCAGTATTTT; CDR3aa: CSAFREREATDTQYF
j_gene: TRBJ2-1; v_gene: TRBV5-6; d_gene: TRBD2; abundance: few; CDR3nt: TGTGCCACCTGGACTAGCCGATACAATGAGCAGTTCTTC; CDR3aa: CATWTSRYNEQFF
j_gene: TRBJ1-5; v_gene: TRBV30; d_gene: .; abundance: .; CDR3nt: TGTGCCTGGAGTGTAGCGTTAGGCAATCAGCCCCAGCATTTT; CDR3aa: CAWSVALGNQPQHF
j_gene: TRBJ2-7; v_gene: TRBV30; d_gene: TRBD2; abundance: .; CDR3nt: TGTGCCTGGAAACCGGGACTAGCCTACGAGCAGTACTTC; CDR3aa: CAWKPGLAYEQYF